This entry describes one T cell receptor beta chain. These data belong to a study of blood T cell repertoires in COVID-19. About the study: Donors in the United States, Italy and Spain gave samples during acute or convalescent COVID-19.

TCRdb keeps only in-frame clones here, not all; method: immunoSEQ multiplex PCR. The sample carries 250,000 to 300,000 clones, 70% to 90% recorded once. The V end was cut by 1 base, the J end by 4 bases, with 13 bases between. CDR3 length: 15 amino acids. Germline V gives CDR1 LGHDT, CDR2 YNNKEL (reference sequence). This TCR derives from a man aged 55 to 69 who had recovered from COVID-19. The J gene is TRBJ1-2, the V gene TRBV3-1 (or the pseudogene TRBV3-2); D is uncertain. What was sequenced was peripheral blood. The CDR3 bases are TGTGCCAGCAGCCAAGTGAGGGCAGGCTCCTATGGCTACACCTTC. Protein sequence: CASSQVRAGSYGYTF.